Listed here are 21 T cell receptor beta chains from one sample, sequenced in a study of OX40 agonist ivuxolimab in advanced cancers. Sequencing was performed with immunoSEQ multiplex PCR; in TCRdb, only in-frame clones are kept and a portion is missing. The sample includes fewer than 50,000 clones, approximately 88% of them seen just once. Sequences were derived from CD4+ or CD8+ T cells sorted from blood, sampled in a trial of the OX40 agonist ivuxolimab. The receptors come from an adult with an advanced solid tumor such as melanoma, head and neck, liver or kidney cancer.

V usage is TRBV27 and J usage is TRBJ2-3; TRBD2 matches 10 bases. Germline lookup yields CDR1 MNHEY and CDR2 SMNVEV (reference sequence). Trimming at V came to 4 bases and at J to 6 bases, leaving 13 bases not matched to a gene. The CDR3 spans 17 residues. The DNA of the CDR3 is TGTGCCAGCAGTTATCTAGCGGGAGTGCGCCCCTTGGATACGCAGTATTTT. Protein sequence: CASSYLAGVRPLDTQYF.

This chain links TRBV9 with TRBJ1-6; 7 bases align to TRBD1. This CDR3 contains 17 residues. With V trimmed by 3 bases and J by 0 bases, 6 bases remained unmatched. The germline gives CDR1 SGDLS, CDR2 YYNGEE. The CDR3 sequence: CASSAAGGGSYNSPLHF. DNA for the CDR3: TGTGCCAGCAGCGCCGCAGGGGGAGGCTCCTATAATTCACCCCTCCACTTT.

The V and J genes are TRBV5-1 and TRBJ2-3, with D unclear. The CDR3 has 14 amino acids. Germline lookup yields CDR1 SGHRS and CDR2 YFSETQ. Trimming removed 0 bases at V and 4 bases at J, with 9 bases between. The CDR3 sequence is CASSLETDSDTQYF. The CDR3 DNA is TGCGCCAGCAGCTTGGAGACTGACTCAGATACGCAGTATTTT. Supplemented by reference TRBV5-1 and TRBJ2-3, the full variable domain reads KAGVTQTPRYLIKTRGQQVTLSCSPISGHRSVSWYQQTPGQGLQFLFEYFSETQRNKGNFPGRFSGRQFSNSRSEMNVSTLELGDSALYLCASSLETDSDTQYFGPGTRLTVL.

This clone was picked up a small number of times. The chain links TRBV7-9 to TRBJ1-5; D is ambiguous. CDR1 and CDR2 from the germline V gene are SEHNR and FQNEAQ (reference sequence). Trimming removed 3 bases from V and 4 bases from J, with 4 bases in between. This CDR3 is built from 12 residues. The CDR3 coding sequence is TGTGCCAGCAGCTTTTTTAATCAGCCCCAGCATTTT. Amino acids: CASSFFNQPQHF.

The chain employs TRBV4-1 and TRBJ2-7; weak D call: TRBD2 (6 bases). Germline values: CDR1 MGHRA, CDR2 YSYEKL. Trimming took 2 bases from V and 1 from J, leaving 12 bases between them. This CDR3 contains 15 residues. CDR3 nucleotides: TGCGCCAGCAGCCAATCCTTGGCGGGGTCCTACGAGCAGTACTTC. Translating it yields CASSQSLAGSYEQYF.

The chain uses TRBV27 and TRBJ2-7; D is uncertain. V lost 3 bases and J lost 3, with 9 bases in between. The CDR3 runs to 13 residues. Germline V gives CDR1 MNHEY, CDR2 SMNVEV (reference sequence). The CDR3 DNA reads TGTGCCAGCAGTTTGGGCATCCTCTACGAGCAGTACTTC. Encoded protein: CASSLGILYEQYF.

This clone was counted once. J is TRBJ1-2 and V is TRBV6-5; maybe TRBD1 (6 bases). Trimming took 2 bases from V and 4 from J, leaving 14 bases between them. The germline gives CDR1 MNHEY, CDR2 SVGAGI. This CDR3 has 15 amino acids. The DNA for the CDR3 is TGTGCCAGCAGTTACCCAGAAGGACAGTCCTATGGCTACACCTTC. Protein product: CASSYPEGQSYGYTF.

V usage is TRBV7-6 and J usage is TRBJ2-1; D gene unclear. The germline gives CDR1 SGHVS, CDR2 FNYEAQ. Trimming stripped 5 bases from V and 6 bases from J, with 17 bases between. CDR3 length: 15 amino acids. In DNA form, the CDR3 reads TGTGCCAGCAGCCCCCGCGACAACCCCACCAATGAGCAGTTCTTC. The encoded protein is CASSPRDNPTNEQFF.

V gene TRBV4-1 combines with J gene TRBJ2-5, with 7 bases fitting TRBD2. The V segment lost 3 bases and the J segment 3 bases; nucleotides outside the gene matches: 4. The CDR3 covers 14 residues. Germline V lookup: CDR1 MGHRA, CDR2 YSYEKL. CDR3 sequence: CASSHRRGEETQYF. For the CDR3, the DNA is TGCGCCAGCAGCCATCGCCGGGGGGAAGAGACCCAGTACTTC.

The chain couples TRBV5-6 to TRBJ1-3, with TRBD1 identical over 8 bases. This CDR3 region has 15 residues. The junction had 5 bases not matched to a gene; V was cut back by 4 bases and J by 2 bases. CDR1 is SGHDT and CDR2 is YYEEEE in the germline V gene. CDR3 region: CASSLGTGPGNTIYF. For the CDR3, the DNA is TGTGCCAGCAGCCTCGGGACAGGACCTGGAAACACCATATATTTT. Filled out from reference TRBV5-6 and TRBJ1-3, the complete variable domain reads DAGVTQSPTHLIKTRGQQVTLRCSPKSGHDTVSWYQQALGQGPQFIFQYYEEEERQRGNFPDRFSGHQFPNYSSELNVNALLLGDSALYLCASSLGTGPGNTIYFGEGSWLTVV.

This sequence joins TRBV5-1 and TRBJ2-5; perhaps TRBD2 as D (6 bases). The CDR3 sequence is 19 residues long. Germline V lookup: CDR1 SGHRS, CDR2 YFSETQ. V was pared by 0 bases and J by 4 bases, with 25 bases between. This CDR3 is CASSLAEGGGNPSIETQYF. In DNA, the CDR3 is TGCGCCAGCAGCTTGGCCGAAGGTGGGGGGAACCCCTCCATAGAGACCCAGTACTTC. Based on the CDR3 plus reference TRBV5-1 and TRBJ2-5, the full variable domain is KAGVTQTPRYLIKTRGQQVTLSCSPISGHRSVSWYQQTPGQGLQFLFEYFSETQRNKGNFPGRFSGRQFSNSRSEMNVSTLELGDSALYLCASSLAEGGGNPSIETQYFGPGTRLLVL.

The rearrangement links TRBV7-2 to TRBJ2-6, with a possible D match to TRBD2 (6 bases). Between the trimmed V and J ends, which lost 3 bases and 0 bases, there was a span of 18 bases. Germline CDR1 SGHTA, CDR2 FQGNSA. The CDR3 totals 19 residues. The CDR3 DNA follows: TGTGCCAGCAGCTTTCGTGCCGGGGGTCTCGTCTCTGGGGCCAACGTCCTGACTTTC. Encoded protein: CASSFRAGGLVSGANVLTF.

The CDR3 bases are TGTGCCAGCAGCTTAGTACAGGGAAACACCGGGGAGCTGTTTTTT. The encoded protein is CASSLVQGNTGELFF. V and J are TRBV13 and TRBJ2-2, with D perhaps matching TRBD1 (6 bases). V shed 1 base and J shed 2 bases, with 8 bases lying between them. This CDR3 has 15 amino acids. Germline assignment: CDR1 PRHDT and CDR2 FYEKMQ (reference sequence).

V is TRBV7-2 and J is TRBJ1-1; no clear D. There are 14 residues in the CDR3. Deletions cut 5 bases from V and 4 bases from J, with 14 bases between. The V gene's germline CDR1 is SGHTA and CDR2 FQGNSA. CDR3 protein: CASSLPIAGTEAFF. The CDR3 DNA sequence: TGTGCCAGCAGCCTCCCTATCGCGGGCACTGAAGCTTTCTTT. The full variable domain, with the rest looked up from reference TRBV7-2 and TRBJ1-1, is GAGVSQSPSNKVTEKGKDVELRCDPISGHTALYWYRQSLGQGLEFLIYFQGNSAPDKSGLPSDRFSAERTGGSVSTLTIQRTQQEDSAVYLCASSLPIAGTEAFFGQGTRLTVV.

The chain uses TRBV5-6 and TRBJ1-2; 10 bases align to TRBD1. From germline, CDR1 is SGHDT and CDR2 YYEEEE. Unmatched junction bases numbered 9, after V lost 4 bases and J lost 3 bases. CDR3 length: 16 residues. As DNA, the CDR3 is TGTGCCAGCAGCGCTTCGACAGGGGGCTGGGACTATGGCTACACCTTC. Residues: CASSASTGGWDYGYTF.

The chain links TRBV9 to TRBJ2-7, with D hard to call. CDR3 length: 11 amino acids. The germline gives CDR1 SGDLS, CDR2 YYNGEE. The ends were cut back, 10 bases at V and 0 bases at J, with 8 bases in the middle. For the CDR3, the DNA is TGTGCCTCAGGTAACTCCTACGAGCAGTACTTC. Translated: CASGNSYEQYF.

V and J are TRBV4-1 and TRBJ2-5, with TRBD1 identical over 7 bases. The length of the CDR3 is 14 residues. Germline CDR1 and CDR2: MGHRA and YSYEKL. V gave up 4 bases and J gave up 0 bases; unmatched junction bases: 2. CDR3 nucleotide sequence: TGCGCCAGCAGCCTAGGGACAGACCAAGAGACCCAGTACTTC. It translates to CASSLGTDQETQYF.

The genes are TRBV27 and TRBJ2-3; D remains unclear. This CDR3 is 12 amino acids long. CDR1 is MNHEY, CDR2 SMNVEV, per germline (reference sequence). V shed 7 bases and J shed 8 bases, with 13 bases lying between them. The CDR3 DNA sequence: TGTGCCAGCAATAGGCCCGGCAGTACGCAGTATTTT. This encodes CASNRPGSTQYF.

The CDR3 bases are TGTGCCAGCAGCTTGTTCGGGAGTTCTGGCGAGACCCAGTACTTC. This translates into CASSLFGSSGETQYF. The rearrangement links TRBV7-2 to TRBJ2-5; weak D call: TRBD2 (6 bases). The V end lost 3 bases, the J end lost 5 bases, and 16 bases lay between the germline ends. Germline V gene lookup returns CDR1 SGHTA and CDR2 FQGNSA. CDR3 size: 15 residues.

V gene TRBV5-6 combines with J gene TRBJ2-7; 7 nucleotides match TRBD1. The germline V gene encodes CDR1 SGHDT and CDR2 YYEEEE. The CDR3 sequence is 14 residues long. The J segment lost 3 bases and the V segment lost 4 bases, leaving 7 bases of the junction unmatched. CDR3 region: CASSLRDRVYEQYF. Written as DNA, the CDR3 is TGTGCCAGCAGCCTACGGGACAGAGTCTACGAGCAGTACTTC.

This clone was counted only a few times. The chain combines TRBV10-1 with TRBJ2-7, with 9 bases fitting TRBD1. Looked up from germline, CDR1 is WNHNN and CDR2 is SYGVQD (reference sequence). The J segment lost 2 bases and the V segment lost 10 bases, leaving 6 bases of the junction unmatched. The CDR3 loop spans 13 amino acids. CDR3 protein: CAKNRGLPYEQYF. The CDR3 bases are TGCGCCAAAAACAGGGGGCTCCCCTACGAGCAGTACTTC.